This TCR beta chain is from a study of CD8+ T cells in alopecia areata. cDNA serving as the sequencing template came from extracted, reverse transcribed RNA. The method was immunoSEQ multiplex PCR; TCRdb's version includes in-frame clones alone and lacks a portion of them. Counted here are 100,000 to 150,000 clones, 45% to 50% occurring once; the ten biggest clones make up around 19%. The study team obtained lesional scalp punch biopsies and peripheral blood from alopecia areata patients. This TCR was sampled from a human donor with alopecia areata. The sequenced sample was CD8+ T cells sorted from blood, obtained at week 0.

The CDR3 nucleotides read TGCGCCAGCAGCCAATTCGGACAAAACGAGCAGTACTTC. Its translation: CASSQFGQNEQYF. The rearrangement links TRBV4-1 to TRBJ2-7; possibly TRBD1 for D (5 bases). The CDR3 length is 13 residues. Trimming took off 2 bases at V and 5 bases at J, with 10 bases between the two ends. CDR1 MGHRA and CDR2 YSYEKL come from the germline V gene.